This T cell receptor beta chain was captured in a study of long-term antiretroviral therapy in people with HIV. Turning to this clone: Its antigen is not known.

Researchers ran immunoSEQ v3.0 at survey level. Only in-frame clones appear in the TCRdb table, and some are missing; sequencing was by immunoSEQ multiplex PCR. The repertoire includes about 21,000 clones, 80% to 85% of them detected once, and about 6% sits in the top ten. Germline V gene lookup returns CDR1 SGHDN and CDR2 FVKESK. V was shortened by 2 bases and J by 1 base, with 18 bases between the two germline ends. The CDR3 loop spans 18 amino acids. General observations from the study: Therapy changes, viral resistance and ART adherence were not documented in the available data. Possibly under older ART regimens, blood was drawn between about 2003 and 2018.

This sequence originates from a young woman with HIV. The specimen comprised unsorted PBMCs, sampled 0.2 years after starting antiretroviral therapy. The rearrangement links TRBV14 to TRBJ2-1, with D hard to call. CDR3 sequence (DNA): TGTGCCAGCAGCCAACCCGATTGGCCGGGCTATTCCTACAATGAGCAGTTCTTC. This gives the protein CASSQPDWPGYSYNEQFF.